This T cell receptor (beta chain) was found in a study of shared clonotypes between healthy human individuals (dated by TCRdb to 2019 to 2021). At the level of the whole study: A few men and a couple of women, aged 18 to 49 years, made up the cohort. Libraries were prepared and TCR repertoires were sequenced by different laboratories using diverse techniques, in order to increase sequencing depth and limit assay-specific biases. To estimate repertoire size and how much clonotype sharing occurs between individuals, the study deeply sequenced the blood TCR repertoires of several healthy adults. Per donor, three plates each were used for CD4 naive and CD4 memory, two for CD8 naive, and one for CD8 memory. Each donor's leukapheresis produced roughly between about 0.9 and 9.5 billion PBMCs. Results the study describes overall, beyond this receptor: Sampling was restricted to blood, and TCR repertoires in tissue are likely to differ from TCR repertoires in blood. Compared with non-shared clonotypes, the clonotypes found in all four sorted-subset donors had higher generation probabilities. Because the study included a small number of donors, the genetic and exposure-history diversity represented was limited. When several donors were compared, the shared fraction of clonotypes was about 5% for naive CD4, about 4% for naive CD8, roughly 2.5% for memory CD4, and 0.35% to 0.5% for memory CD8. Estimated clonotype richness was generally larger for naive than for memory subsets. Based on pairwise subsampling, the degree of clonotype sharing among donors was expected to be affected by sequencing depth. Incomplete sequencing was indicated by rarefaction of sorted-subset datasets, despite the large sequencing depth.

As for this clone: This clone's antigen is unknown. Base qualities were left out, and no much larger clone turns up one base away.

V was cut back by 0 bases and J by 6 bases, leaving a gap of 20 bases between them. The germline V gene sets CDR1 to SGDLS and CDR2 to YYNGEE. The CDR3 runs 17 residues from the cysteine to the phenylalanine. Only the CDR3 region is kept as DNA, spanning 51 bases read in frame from base 1. Donors were healthy HIV-negative adults with no recently reported acute infections or vaccinations. Every donor was a Caucasian adult living in Nashville, Tennessee, USA. CD4+ T cells were enriched by magnetic negative selection, after which naive cells were positively selected on CD45RA and the negative fraction was taken as the memory subset. Blood was obtained by leukapheresis, after which PBMCs were separated by Ficoll-Histopaque density gradient centrifugation and cryopreserved in liquid nitrogen vapor phase. Analytical flow cytometry was used to check the purity and quantity of every magnetically sorted T cell population. Each sorted fraction had its genomic DNA isolated and then quantified by UV absorbance on a Nanodrop 2000c.

Using the deep immunoSEQ assay, multiplex PCR amplified TCR CDR3 regions from genomic DNA. For each cell subset, the extracted genomic DNA was distributed evenly across all wells of several immunoSEQ 96-well plates, and each plate served as one replicate. For sorted subsets, each replicate PCR was loaded with around 200 ng genomic DNA, equivalent to 25,000 to 35,000 T cell genomes. Purified libraries were measured with a Qubit 3.0 fluorometer, size-checked on a Bioanalyzer 2100, and measured again with the KAPA Library Quantification kit. Every immunoSEQ 96-well plate was sequenced on a separate single-read 150-cycle Illumina NextSeq 550 flow cell. As for the authors' bioinformatics: Because only junctional sequences without quality scores were contained in the immunoSEQ output, filtering matching that applied to full-length reads could not be performed. To assign V/J genes and CDR3, sequences were annotated against IMGT germline references using PyIR, a Python wrapper for IgBLAST v1.9. Reads were filtered out if the reads had weak V/J assignments (E-value above 1e-6), no CDR3, stop codons, out-of-frame junctions, or ambiguous translated residues. V3J clonotypes were defined by identical inferred V gene, J gene, and CDR3 amino acid sequence. To compute the percentage overlap between repertoires, the number of shared unique clonotypes was divided by the size of the smaller repertoire. Repertoire richness was assessed with RTK rarefaction, the Chao1 estimator, and Recon v2.1 estimates of unobserved clonotypes. For all TCRbeta clonotypes obtained by the gDNA method from a handful of donors, generation probabilities were computed with OLGA. The table was pulled from immuneACCESS by TCRdb, which kept in-frame rearrangements only. Such tables lose some clones; where checked, under half of the loss comes from unresolved V genes, and the rest has no known cause. The D gene and trimming were derived from the DNA, and the V and J assignments and clone size from that table. The sample data list hundreds of thousands of clones, and 74% of these were observed just once. Of the sample, about 1.8% is held by the ten largest clones.

The sequence derives from a woman in her twenties or thirties in good health. Sequencing used memory CD4+ T cells sorted from blood. The intended sense of this specimen's cell subset or site label: CD45RA-negative fraction. This chain joins TRBV9 to TRBJ2-3; too little of a D gene remains to name it. The encoded CDR3 is CASSVGGGGRLSDTQYF. The DNA is TGTGCCAGCAGCGTAGGAGGCGGCGGACGTCTCAGCGATACGCAGTATTTT.